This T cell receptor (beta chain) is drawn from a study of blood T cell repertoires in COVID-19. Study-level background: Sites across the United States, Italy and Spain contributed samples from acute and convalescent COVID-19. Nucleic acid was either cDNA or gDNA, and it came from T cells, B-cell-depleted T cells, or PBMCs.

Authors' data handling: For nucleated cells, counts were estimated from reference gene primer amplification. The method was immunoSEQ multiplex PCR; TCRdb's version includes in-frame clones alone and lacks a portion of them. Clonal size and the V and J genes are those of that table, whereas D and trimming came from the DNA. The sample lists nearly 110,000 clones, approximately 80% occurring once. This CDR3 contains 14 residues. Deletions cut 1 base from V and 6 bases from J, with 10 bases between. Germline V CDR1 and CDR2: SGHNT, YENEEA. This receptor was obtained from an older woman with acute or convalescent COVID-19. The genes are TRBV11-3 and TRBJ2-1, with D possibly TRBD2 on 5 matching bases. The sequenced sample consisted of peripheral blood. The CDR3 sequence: CASSLAADANEQFF. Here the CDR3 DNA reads TGTGCCAGCAGCTTAGCAGCGGATGCCAATGAGCAGTTCTTC.